This T cell receptor beta chain was sequenced during a study of a mutant IDH1 vaccine in newly diagnosed glioma. At the level of the study: Investigators started vaccination 4-6 weeks after radiotherapy alone, or with temozolomide cycles. Averaging roughly 40 years of age, treated patients were around 60% male and about 38% female. Most patients had received both radiotherapy and temozolomide, the prior options being radiotherapy, temozolomide, or both. Study results and caveats: There were vaccine-induced immune responses in under 95% of the patients.

Per germline, CDR1 SEHNR and CDR2 FQNEAQ (reference sequence). CDR3 length equals 14 residues. V was cut by 3 bases and J by 9 bases, with 15 bases left in between. Profiling relied on immunoSEQ multiplex PCR, and the TCRdb table lists in-frame clones only, not all of them. The data hold 50,000 to 70,000 clones, with around four fifths observed a single time. Time point given: week 35, safety follow-up. The vaccine gave 300 ug of a 20-mer mutant IDH1 peptide subcutaneously per dose. Concerning this clone itself: Its target is not known.

V gene TRBV7-9 combines with J gene TRBJ2-1; no reliable D call. This receptor was obtained from a man aged 25 to 40 with glioma. The sample was PBMCs, taken from a glioma patient whose treatment included an IDH1 peptide vaccine. The chain's CDR3 is CASSFVGRNPEQFF. The CDR3 DNA reads as TGTGCCAGCAGCTTCGTGGGTAGAAACCCTGAGCAGTTCTTC.